One T cell receptor beta chain is described in this entry. This entry belongs to a study of CD8 T cells in Susac syndrome. The controls were healthy donors who were matched for age and sex. RNA totalling roughly 0.45 to 1 ug underwent reverse transcription with random hexamers. Each CDR3 protein is one row after TCRdb ran MiXCR on the immunoSEQ multiplex PCR reads. The data show more than 65,000 distinct CDR3 sequences, 95% seen once. V dropped 1 base and J dropped 4 bases, with 13 bases sitting between them. The CDR3 length is 15 residues. The genes are TRBV12-3 or TRBV12-4 and TRBJ1-2; D is ambiguous. This TCR was sampled from a human donor in good health. The source material was CD8+ T cells from PBMCs. The CDR3 bases are TGTGCCAGCAGTTTAGACGCCGGGGATGGCTATGGCTACACCTTC. Translated: CASSLDAGDGYGYTF.